This T cell receptor (beta chain) was sequenced in a study of blood T cell repertoires in COVID-19. Background on the study: The study drew acute and convalescent COVID-19 samples from the United States, Italy and Spain. In each case, the material was cDNA or gDNA derived from T cells, B-cell-depleted T cells, or PBMCs.

Trimming at V came to 1 base and at J to 2 bases, leaving 4 bases not matched to a gene. This CDR3 has 15 residues. Germline V CDR1 and CDR2: SGHRS, YFSETQ. Per the original data handling: Reference gene primer amplification in the assay estimated nucleated cell counts. Using immunoSEQ multiplex PCR, the repertoire was profiled, and TCRdb retains in-frame clones only, with some absent. V and J calls and clone size are as listed in that table; D and trimming were resolved from the DNA. Here the sample spans 240,000 or so clones, approximately 82% being singletons. The rearrangement uses TRBV5-1 and TRBJ2-5, with 8 positions matching TRBD1. The clonotype comes from a man aged 30-40 years who had recovered from COVID-19. Sample: peripheral blood. The CDR3 reads CASSLWDRPQETQYF. Here the CDR3 DNA reads TGCGCCAGCAGCTTGTGGGACAGGCCTCAAGAGACCCAGTACTTC.